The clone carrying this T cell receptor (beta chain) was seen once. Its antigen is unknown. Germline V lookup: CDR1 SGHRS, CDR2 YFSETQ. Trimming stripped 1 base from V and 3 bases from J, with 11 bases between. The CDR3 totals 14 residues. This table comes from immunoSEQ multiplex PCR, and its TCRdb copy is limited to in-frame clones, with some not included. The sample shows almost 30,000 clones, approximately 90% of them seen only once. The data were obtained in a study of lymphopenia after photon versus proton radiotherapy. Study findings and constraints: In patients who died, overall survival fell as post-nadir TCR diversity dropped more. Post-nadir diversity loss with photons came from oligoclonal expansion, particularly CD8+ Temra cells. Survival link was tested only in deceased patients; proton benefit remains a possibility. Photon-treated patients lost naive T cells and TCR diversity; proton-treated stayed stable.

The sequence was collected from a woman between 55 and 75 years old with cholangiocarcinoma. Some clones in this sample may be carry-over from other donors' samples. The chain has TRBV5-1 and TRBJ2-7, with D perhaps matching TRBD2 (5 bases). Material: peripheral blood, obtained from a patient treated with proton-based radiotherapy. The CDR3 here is CASSLSGVSYEQYF. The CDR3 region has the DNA TGCGCCAGCAGCTTGAGCGGCGTCAGCTACGAGCAGTACTTC.